Reported below is one TCR beta chain. Only in-frame clones appear in the TCRdb table, and some are missing; sequencing was by immunoSEQ multiplex PCR. The sample lists 210,000 or so clones; roughly four fifths were seen once. The sample originates from a study of blood T cell repertoires in COVID-19. There are 18 residues in the CDR3. V trimming: 3 bases; J trimming: 6 bases; junction bases outside the gene matches: 13. Per germline, CDR1 SGHRS and CDR2 YFSETQ. This receptor was obtained from a man aged 50-59 years who had recovered from COVID-19. Sequencing was carried out using peripheral blood. This sequence joins TRBV5-1 and TRBJ2-1, with 12 nucleotides matching TRBD2. In nucleotides, the CDR3 is TGCGCCAGCAGCTACCCGATCGCTAGCGGGAGGGCCTTCAATGAGCAGTTCTTC. Its translation is CASSYPIASGRAFNEQFF.